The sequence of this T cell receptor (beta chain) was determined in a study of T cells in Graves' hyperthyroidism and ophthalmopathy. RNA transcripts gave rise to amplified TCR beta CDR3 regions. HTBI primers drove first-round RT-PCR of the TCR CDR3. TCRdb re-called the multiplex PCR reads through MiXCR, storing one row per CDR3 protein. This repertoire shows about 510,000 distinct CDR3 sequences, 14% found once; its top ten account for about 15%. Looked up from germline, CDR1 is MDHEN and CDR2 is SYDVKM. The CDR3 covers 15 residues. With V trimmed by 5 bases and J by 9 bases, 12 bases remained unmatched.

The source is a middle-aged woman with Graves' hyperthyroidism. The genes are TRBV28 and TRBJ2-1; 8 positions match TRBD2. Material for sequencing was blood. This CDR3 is CASSRRTAGVVEQFF. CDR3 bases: TGTGCCAGCAGTCGGAGGACAGCGGGAGTGGTTGAGCAGTTCTTC.